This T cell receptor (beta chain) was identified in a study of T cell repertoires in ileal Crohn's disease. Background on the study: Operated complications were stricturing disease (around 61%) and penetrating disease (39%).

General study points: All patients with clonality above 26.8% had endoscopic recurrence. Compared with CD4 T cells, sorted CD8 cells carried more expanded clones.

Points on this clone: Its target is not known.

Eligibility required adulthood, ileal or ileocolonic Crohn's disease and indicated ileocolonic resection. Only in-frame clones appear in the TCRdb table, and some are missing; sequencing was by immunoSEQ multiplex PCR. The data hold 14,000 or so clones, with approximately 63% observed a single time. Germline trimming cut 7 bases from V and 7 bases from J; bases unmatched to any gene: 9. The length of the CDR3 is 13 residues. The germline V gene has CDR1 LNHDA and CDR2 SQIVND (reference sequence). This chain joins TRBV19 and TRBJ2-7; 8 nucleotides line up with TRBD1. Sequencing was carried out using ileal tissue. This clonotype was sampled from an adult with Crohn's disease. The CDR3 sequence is CASTSRGLGEQYF. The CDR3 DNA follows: TGTGCCAGTACCTCCAGGGGGCTGGGAGAGCAGTACTTC.